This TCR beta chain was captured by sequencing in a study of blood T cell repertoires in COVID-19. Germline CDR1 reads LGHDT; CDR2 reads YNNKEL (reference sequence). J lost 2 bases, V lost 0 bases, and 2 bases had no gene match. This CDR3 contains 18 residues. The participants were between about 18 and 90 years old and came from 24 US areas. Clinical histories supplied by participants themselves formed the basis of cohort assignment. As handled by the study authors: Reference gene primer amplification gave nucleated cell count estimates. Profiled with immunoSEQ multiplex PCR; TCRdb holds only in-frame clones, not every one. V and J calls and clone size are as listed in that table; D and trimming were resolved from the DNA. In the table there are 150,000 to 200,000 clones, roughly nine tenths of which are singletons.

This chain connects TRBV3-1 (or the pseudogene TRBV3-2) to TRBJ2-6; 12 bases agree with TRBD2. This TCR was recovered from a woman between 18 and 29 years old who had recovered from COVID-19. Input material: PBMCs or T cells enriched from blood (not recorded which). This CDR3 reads CASSQEWTSGAGANVLTF. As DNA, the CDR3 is TGTGCCAGCAGCCAAGAATGGACTAGCGGGGCTGGGGCCAACGTCCTGACTTTC.